These T cell receptor beta chains were read from a single sample in a study of blood T cells in healthy people across ages. From the 5' RACE reads, TCRdb called clonotypes with MiXCR, one entry per CDR3 protein. The table shows about 970,000 distinct CDR3 sequences, with 51% occurring only once. The sequenced sample was blood. Receptors originate from an older woman in good health. CDR3s include the opening cysteine and the closing phenylalanine or tryptophan. A D gene is named only where the DNA matches it firmly. Only part of the rows carry a size: once, few, many, or a class if the clone is expanded.

V gene: TRBV19
clone size: .
J gene: TRBJ2-7
D gene: .
CDR3 DNA: TGTGCCAGTAGTATTCGGTCAGGGGGGTTCCACGAGCAGTACTTC
CDR3 protein: CASSIRSGGFHEQYF

V gene: TRBV12-3/TRBV12-4
clone size: .
J gene: TRBJ2-3
D gene: .
CDR3 DNA: TGTGCCAGCAACAGTAGTCCAGGGTTTCAGGGCACAGATACGCAGTATTTT
CDR3 protein: CASNSSPGFQGTDTQYF

V gene: TRBV29-1
clone size: .
J gene: TRBJ2-7
D gene: .
CDR3 DNA: TGCAGCGTTACTCCGCCCCGGCAGGGGGGAAATGAGCAGTACTTC
CDR3 protein: CSVTPPRQGGNEQYF

V gene: TRBV4-3
clone size: .
J gene: TRBJ2-3
D gene: .
CDR3 DNA: TGCGCCAGCAGCCCATATCAGGGGTTCGGCACAGATACGCAGTATTTT
CDR3 protein: CASSPYQGFGTDTQYF

V gene: TRBV20-1
clone size: .
J gene: TRBJ2-1
D gene: TRBD2
CDR3 DNA: TGCAGTGCTAGAGGTAGTAGCGGGAGCGGCTACAATGAGCAGTTCTTC
CDR3 protein: CSARGSSGSGYNEQFF

V gene: TRBV10-2
clone size: once
J gene: TRBJ2-4
D gene: .
CDR3 DNA: TGCGCCAGCAGTCTCTCTCGGGACATTCAGTACTTC
CDR3 protein: CASSLSRDIQYF

V gene: TRBV2
clone size: few
J gene: TRBJ2-5
D gene: TRBD2
CDR3 DNA: TGTGCCAGCAGTGAAGGACTAGCGGGAATCGAGACCCAGTACTTC
CDR3 protein: CASSEGLAGIETQYF

V gene: TRBV4-3
clone size: many
J gene: TRBJ2-3
D gene: .
CDR3 DNA: TGCGCCAGCAGCCAAGTCGTCACAGATACGCAGTATTTT
CDR3 protein: CASSQVVTDTQYF

V gene: TRBV28
clone size: .
J gene: TRBJ1-2
D gene: TRBD1
CDR3 DNA: TGTGCCAGCACGCCCAGGACAGGGAAGTTCGGCTACACCTTC
CDR3 protein: CASTPRTGKFGYTF

V gene: TRBV28
clone size: .
J gene: TRBJ1-4
D gene: TRBD1
CDR3 DNA: TGTGCCAGCAGTAGAGACAGGGAACTGTTTTTT
CDR3 protein: CASSRDRELFF

V gene: TRBV7-3
clone size: .
J gene: TRBJ2-3
D gene: TRBD2
CDR3 DNA: TGTGCCAGCAGCCTAGGACTAGCGGGAGAAGATACGCAGTATTTT
CDR3 protein: CASSLGLAGEDTQYF

V gene: TRBV7-3
clone size: few
J gene: TRBJ2-3
D gene: TRBD1
CDR3 DNA: TGTGCCAGCAGCTTAGGTACAGGGGCAGATACGCAGTATTTT
CDR3 protein: CASSLGTGADTQYF

V gene: TRBV27
clone size: few
J gene: TRBJ2-3
D gene: .
CDR3 DNA: TGTGCCAGCAGGCTCGAGAGGTGGGGTACAGATACGCAGTATTTT
CDR3 protein: CASRLERWGTDTQYF

V gene: TRBV7-9
clone size: .
J gene: TRBJ2-3
D gene: TRBD2
CDR3 DNA: TGTGCCAGCAGCTTAGCCACGACTAGCGGAGATACGCAGTATTTT
CDR3 protein: CASSLATTSGDTQYF

V gene: TRBV29-1
clone size: few
J gene: TRBJ2-3
D gene: TRBD2
CDR3 DNA: TGCAGCGTCCGGCTAGCGGGAGGTACGCAGTATTTT
CDR3 protein: CSVRLAGGTQYF

V gene: TRBV20-1
clone size: .
J gene: TRBJ2-1
D gene: TRBD2
CDR3 DNA: TGCAGTGCTGGGAGACTAGCGGGAAACAATGAGCAGTTCTTC
CDR3 protein: CSAGRLAGNNEQFF

V gene: TRBV20-1
clone size: .
J gene: TRBJ2-3
D gene: TRBD1
CDR3 DNA: TGCAGTGCAGCAGACAGGGGCCGTGGAGATACGCAGTATTTT
CDR3 protein: CSAADRGRGDTQYF

V gene: TRBV7-2
clone size: .
J gene: TRBJ2-7
D gene: .
CDR3 DNA: TGTGCCAGCAGCTCCCAGGGGGGAGCGGGGGTCGCCTACGAGCAGTACTTC
CDR3 protein: CASSSQGGAGVAYEQYF

V gene: TRBV4-2
clone size: .
J gene: TRBJ2-1
D gene: .
CDR3 DNA: TGTGCCAGCAGCCAAGACGGCGGGGTTTCCTACAATGAGCAGTTCTTC
CDR3 protein: CASSQDGGVSYNEQFF

V gene: TRBV9
clone size: .
J gene: TRBJ2-7
D gene: .
CDR3 DNA: TGTGCCAGCAGCGTAACGGCGGGATCCTACGAGCAGTACTTC
CDR3 protein: CASSVTAGSYEQYF

V gene: TRBV4-1
clone size: .
J gene: TRBJ1-5
D gene: .
CDR3 DNA: TGCGCCAGCAGCCAAGGTGGGGGTATTTATCAGCCCCAGCATTTT
CDR3 protein: CASSQGGGIYQPQHF